This is a list of T cell receptor beta chains from one sample in a study of T cell repertoires in cytomegalovirus infection. TCRdb reprocessed the reads via MiXCR and lists one record per CDR3 protein. This sample has 200,000 to 300,000 distinct CDR3 sequences, with 12% to 15% found just once. The sample taken for sequencing was PBMCs. All receptors derive from a human donor in good health (CMV status not recorded). Some clones in this sample may be carry-over from other donors' samples. Each CDR3 is given with its conserved first and last residue. Fields, in order: J gene, clone size, D gene, V gene, CDR3 length, CDR3 protein, CDR3 DNA. A D gene is named only where the DNA matches it firmly. Rows give clone size only sometimes, using once, few, many, or a class for an expanded clone.

TRBJ1-1	few	NA	TRBV19	15	CASSTPEAGLTEAFF	TGTGCCAGTAGTACCCCGGAGGCGGGGTTGACTGAAGCTTTCTTT
TRBJ2-7	NA	NA	TRBV7-9	16	CASSSTGSPVVYEQYF	TGTGCCAGCAGCTCAACAGGGAGCCCTGTAGTCTACGAGCAGTACTTC
TRBJ1-1	many	TRBD1	TRBV7-8	15	CASSLVLPPRGRAFF	TGTGCCAGCAGCTTAGTCCTACCCCCCAGGGGGAGAGCTTTCTTT
TRBJ2-1	many	NA	TRBV7-8	16	CASRPDLHSYYNEQFF	TGTGCCAGCAGACCGGACCTTCATTCTTACTACAATGAGCAGTTCTTC
TRBJ2-7	many	NA	TRBV7-8	14	CASSLGRVNDEQYF	TGTGCCAGCAGCTTGGGCAGAGTCAACGACGAGCAGTACTTC
TRBJ2-5	many	TRBD2	TRBV6-5	17	CASSYSASGSFQETQYF	TGTGCCAGCAGTTACTCGGCTAGCGGGAGCTTCCAAGAGACCCAGTACTTC
TRBJ1-1	many	NA	TRBV7-9	13	CASSPRGGSVAFF	TGTGCCAGCAGCCCCCGGGGGGGATCGGTAGCTTTCTTT
TRBJ1-4	few	NA	TRBV5-1	14	CASSLDRANEKLFF	TGCGCCAGCAGCTTGGACAGGGCTAATGAAAAACTGTTTTTT
TRBJ2-7	many	NA	TRBV7-9	15	CASSPHRGSLYEQYF	TGTGCCAGCAGCCCCCATCGGGGGTCACTCTACGAGCAGTACTTC
TRBJ2-7	NA	TRBD2	TRBV20-1	13	CSAMFSGNHEQYF	TGCAGTGCTATGTTTAGCGGGAACCACGAGCAGTACTTC
TRBJ1-2	NA	TRBD1	TRBV20-1	18	CSARDRRTGGIGKDGYTF	TGCAGTGCTAGAGATCGTCGGACAGGGGGCATCGGAAAGGATGGCTACACCTTC
TRBJ2-1	many	NA	TRBV7-8	15	CASSDGGGGYNEQFF	TGTGCCAGCAGCGACGGTGGAGGGGGGTACAATGAGCAGTTCTTC
TRBJ1-5	NA	NA	TRBV7-6	13	CASSSRGDQPQHF	TGTGCCAGCAGCTCTCGGGGGGATCAGCCCCAGCATTTT
TRBJ2-2	few	NA	TRBV27	13	CASSLGLYGELFF	TGTGCCAGCAGTTTAGGACTGTACGGGGAGCTGTTTTTT
TRBJ1-1	few	NA	TRBV20-1	14	CSARETVMNTEAFF	TGCAGTGCTAGAGAAACAGTGATGAACACTGAAGCTTTCTTT
TRBJ2-1	many	TRBD2	TRBV7-9	17	CASSSWTSGSLGWEQFF	TGTGCCAGCAGCTCCTGGACTAGCGGGTCACTAGGTTGGGAGCAGTTCTTC
TRBJ2-1	many	NA	TRBV20-1	15	CSARQPRGGYNEQFF	TGCAGTGCTAGACAACCTCGAGGAGGTTACAATGAGCAGTTCTTC
TRBJ2-1	many	NA	TRBV7-2	12	CASSLGIREQFF	TGTGCCAGCAGCTTAGGTATAAGGGAGCAGTTCTTC
TRBJ2-1	NA	NA	TRBV6-2/TRBV6-3	14	CASSDPSSYNEQFF	TGTGCCAGCAGCGACCCTAGCTCCTACAATGAGCAGTTCTTC